The rows below give T cell receptor beta chains drawn from one sample of a study of cytomegalovirus exposure and HLA in healthy donors. The repertoire was sequenced with immunoSEQ multiplex PCR; TCRdb's copy has only in-frame clones and lacks some. The sample lists over 100,000 clones, 73% seen once, with approximately 2.1% in the top ten. The sample was PBMCs. These receptors came from a woman aged 40 to 49 in good health and CMV-seropositive. Each CDR3 is given with its conserved first and last residue. Rows give clone size only sometimes, using once, few, many, or a class for an expanded clone.

j_gene | abundance | v_gene | CDR3aa
TRBJ2-4 | . | TRBV7-8 | CASSQRGQGWDIQYF
TRBJ1-1 | . | TRBV7-9 | CSSSFPRTEAFF
TRBJ2-7 | few | TRBV10-3 | CAINGVSSYEQYF
TRBJ2-7 | few | TRBV4-1 | CASSQFRDRRQIEQYF
TRBJ2-1 | . | TRBV7-3 | CSSSRNGGGRRSYNEQFF
TRBJ1-2 | . | TRBV6-5 | CASSKDRGRYNGYTF
TRBJ2-5 | . | TRBV28 | CASSLGLGGVRVETQYF
TRBJ2-2 | . | TRBV5-8 | CASSRLAGVGELFF
TRBJ1-1 | . | TRBV30 | CAWSLPGGARFEAFF
TRBJ2-3 | . | TRBV5-1 | CASSETSTDTQYF
TRBJ1-2 | . | TRBV5-1 | CASSLAQDYGYTF
TRBJ1-2 | few | TRBV11-2 | CASSLAGRDGYTF
TRBJ1-1 | . | TRBV7-9 | CASSLAQGQNTEAFF
TRBJ1-6 | . | TRBV6-5 | CASSRRDSNSPLHF
TRBJ1-4 | . | TRBV15 | CATSSNPAAGEKLFF
TRBJ2-5 | . | TRBV7-2 | CASRRGWQETQYF
TRBJ2-1 | few | TRBV20-1 | CSASQIEQFF
TRBJ2-7 | . | TRBV15 | CATSRDQQGVQEQYF
TRBJ2-7 | . | TRBV6-6 | CASTTRDGQGYEQYF
TRBJ2-1 | . | TRBV7-8 | CASSSRTGSANAYNEQFF
TRBJ2-7 | . | TRBV5-1 | CASSPGGVTYEQYF
TRBJ1-5 | . | TRBV5-4 | CASSPGLDNNQPQHF
TRBJ1-1 | . | TRBV7-3 | CASSPGQGAGGAFF
TRBJ1-2 | . | TRBV19 | CASSTRQGFYGYTF
TRBJ2-3 | . | TRBV5-1 | CASSSDRAATDTQYF
TRBJ2-7 | . | TRBV28 | CASSLAGARTYEQYF
TRBJ1-2 | . | TRBV19 | CASSPRAGPRYGYTF
TRBJ2-7 | . | TRBV11-2 | CASSFASGYEQYF
TRBJ2-7 | . | TRBV5-1 | CASSLGSGTGGEQYF
TRBJ2-5 | . | TRBV5-1 | CASSVGQKETQYF
TRBJ2-7 | . | TRBV7-6 | CASSLWAGGYEQYF
TRBJ1-1 | . | TRBV28 | CASSGAGTGNTEAFF
TRBJ2-2 | . | TRBV4-1 | CASSQALAGGPGELFF
TRBJ2-5 | . | TRBV19 | CASSFRDSHQETQYF
TRBJ1-4 | once | TRBV2 | CASSERRSEKLFF
TRBJ2-3 | many | TRBV25-1 | CASSVHRDTDTQYF
TRBJ2-7 | . | TRBV6-6 | CASSPAGSEQYF
TRBJ1-1 | . | TRBV7-2 | CASSMARGTMNTEAFF
TRBJ2-1 | . | TRBV7-2 | CASSHSAGGTYNEQFF
TRBJ1-2 | . | TRBV28 | CASIPDRSSGYTF
TRBJ2-2 | . | TRBV5-1 | CASSHRALKNTGELFF
TRBJ1-6 | . | TRBV6-1 | CASSEALGNRAAYNSPLHF
TRBJ2-5 | . | TRBV7-9 | CASNYRQGQETQYF
TRBJ1-4 | once | TRBV7-9 | CASSLATGLKLFF
TRBJ2-5 | few | TRBV4-3 | CASSQVRRGGAYQETQYF